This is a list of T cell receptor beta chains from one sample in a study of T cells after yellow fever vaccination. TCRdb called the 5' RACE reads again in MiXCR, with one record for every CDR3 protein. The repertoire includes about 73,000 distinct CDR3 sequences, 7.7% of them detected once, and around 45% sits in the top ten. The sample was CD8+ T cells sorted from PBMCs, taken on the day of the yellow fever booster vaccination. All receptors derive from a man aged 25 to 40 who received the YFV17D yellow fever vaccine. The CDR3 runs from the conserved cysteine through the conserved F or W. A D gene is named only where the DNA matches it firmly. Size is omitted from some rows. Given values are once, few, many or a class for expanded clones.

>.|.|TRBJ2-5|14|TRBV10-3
CAISELQEKETQYF
TGTGCCATCAGTGAGCTCCAGGAGAAGGAGACCCAGTACTTC
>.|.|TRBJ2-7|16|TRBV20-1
CSARGQVGMRLYEQYF
TGCAGTGCTAGAGGACAGGTTGGGATGAGGTTGTACGAGCAGTACTTC
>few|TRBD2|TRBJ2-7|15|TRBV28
CASSLAGASFYEQYF
TGTGCCAGCAGTCTAGCGGGGGCAAGCTTTTACGAGCAGTACTTC
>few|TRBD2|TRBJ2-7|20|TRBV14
CASSQDPERTSGKLPYEQYF
TGTGCCAGCAGCCAAGATCCAGAGCGGACTAGCGGAAAACTCCCCTACGAGCAGTACTTC
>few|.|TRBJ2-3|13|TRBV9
CASRDGSGDTQYF
TGTGCCAGCAGGGACGGGAGTGGCGATACGCAGTATTTT
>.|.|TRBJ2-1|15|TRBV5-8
CASSPRSPNYNEQFF
TGTGCCAGCAGCCCCCGCAGCCCTAATTACAATGAGCAGTTCTTC
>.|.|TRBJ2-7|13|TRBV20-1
CSASADGAYEQYF
TGCAGTGCTTCCGCTGACGGGGCCTACGAGCAGTACTTC
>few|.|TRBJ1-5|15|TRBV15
CATSREKGSNQPQHF
TGTGCCACCAGCAGAGAAAAGGGGAGCAATCAGCCCCAGCATTTT
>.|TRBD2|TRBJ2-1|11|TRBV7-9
CASSTGTREFF
TGTGCCAGCAGCACCGGGACTAGGGAGTTCTTC
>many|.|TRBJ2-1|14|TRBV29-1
CSVVVGGAYNEQFF
TGCAGCGTGGTCGTGGGCGGTGCCTACAATGAGCAGTTCTTC
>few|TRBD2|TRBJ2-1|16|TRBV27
CASSLALAGEYNEQFF
TGTGCCAGCAGTTTAGCTCTAGCGGGGGAATACAATGAGCAGTTCTTC
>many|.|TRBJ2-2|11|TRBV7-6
CASTSTGELFF
TGTGCCAGCACAAGTACCGGGGAGCTGTTTTTT
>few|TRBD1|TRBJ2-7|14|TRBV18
CASSAADRGFEQYF
TGTGCCAGCTCGGCAGCTGACAGGGGGTTCGAGCAGTACTTC
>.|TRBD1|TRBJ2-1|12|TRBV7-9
CASRTGNNEQFF
TGTGCCAGCCGGACAGGGAACAATGAGCAGTTCTTC
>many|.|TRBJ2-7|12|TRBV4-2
CASSQDTYEQYF
TGTGCCAGCAGCCAAGATACCTACGAGCAGTACTTC
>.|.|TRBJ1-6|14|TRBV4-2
CASSQNRVNSPLHF
TGTGCCAGCAGCCAAAACAGGGTTAATTCACCCCTCCACTTT
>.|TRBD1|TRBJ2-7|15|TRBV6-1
CASRALGQGFDEQYF
TGTGCCAGCAGGGCTCTGGGACAGGGTTTCGACGAGCAGTACTTC
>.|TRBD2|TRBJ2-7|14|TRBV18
CASSQRELTDEQYF
TGTGCCAGCTCACAGCGGGAGCTAACGGACGAGCAGTACTTC
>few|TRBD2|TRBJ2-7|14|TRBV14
CASSLSGLAYEQYF
TGTGCCAGCAGCCTATCGGGACTAGCATACGAGCAGTACTTC
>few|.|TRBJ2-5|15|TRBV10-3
CAIAARDSYQETQYF
TGTGCCATCGCCGCCCGGGACTCCTACCAAGAGACCCAGTACTTC
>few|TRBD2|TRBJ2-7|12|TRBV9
CASSSGSYEQYF
TGTGCCAGCTCCAGCGGGAGCTACGAGCAGTACTTC
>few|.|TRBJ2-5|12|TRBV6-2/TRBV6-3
CASSSAEETQYF
TGTGCCAGCAGTTCAGCGGAAGAGACCCAGTACTTC
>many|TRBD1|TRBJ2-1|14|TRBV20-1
CSVPGTANNNEQFF
TGCAGTGTCCCGGGGACAGCGAACAACAATGAGCAGTTCTTC
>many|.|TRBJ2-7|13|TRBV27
CASSGNTGYEQYF
TGTGCCAGCAGTGGAAACACTGGCTACGAGCAGTACTTC
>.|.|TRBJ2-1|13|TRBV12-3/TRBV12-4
CASSPTRAYEQFF
TGTGCCAGCAGTCCCACGAGGGCCTATGAGCAGTTCTTC
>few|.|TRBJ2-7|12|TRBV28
CASGGRVDEQYF
TGTGCCAGCGGAGGGAGAGTGGACGAGCAGTACTTC
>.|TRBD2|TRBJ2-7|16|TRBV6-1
CASSEPAGTRGYEQYF
TGTGCCAGCAGTGAACCCGCCGGGACTAGAGGTTACGAGCAGTACTTC
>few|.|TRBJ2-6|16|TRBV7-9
CASSRVETDGANVLTF
TGTGCCAGCAGCCGGGTTGAAACGGATGGGGCCAACGTCCTGACTTTC
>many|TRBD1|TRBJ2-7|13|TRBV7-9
CASSGTENYEQYF
TGTGCCAGCAGCGGGACAGAGAACTACGAGCAGTACTTC
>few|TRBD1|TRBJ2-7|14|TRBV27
CASSFSGTAYEQYF
TGTGCCAGCAGTTTCTCCGGGACAGCTTACGAGCAGTACTTC
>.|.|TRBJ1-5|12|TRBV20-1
CSALEGNQPQHF
TGCAGTGCCCTAGAAGGCAATCAGCCCCAGCATTTT
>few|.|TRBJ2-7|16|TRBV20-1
CSAREGGQAYSYEQYF
TGCAGTGCTAGAGAGGGAGGCCAGGCCTACTCCTACGAGCAGTACTTC
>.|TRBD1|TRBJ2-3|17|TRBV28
CASSLAGTGLVTDTQYF
TGTGCCAGCAGTCTGGCCGGGACAGGGTTGGTGACAGATACGCAGTATTTT
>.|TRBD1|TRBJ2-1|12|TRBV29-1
CSAGTGDDEQFF
TGCAGCGCCGGGACAGGGGATGATGAGCAGTTCTTC
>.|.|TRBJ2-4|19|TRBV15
CATSRDWEVQTQGKNIQYF
TGTGCCACCAGCAGAGATTGGGAGGTACAGACCCAGGGCAAAAACATTCAGTACTTC
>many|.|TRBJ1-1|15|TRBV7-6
CASSYGPGGNTEAFF
TGTGCCAGCAGCTATGGACCCGGCGGGAACACTGAAGCTTTCTTT
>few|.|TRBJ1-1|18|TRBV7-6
CASSLPTRKEQGDTEAFF
TGTGCCAGCAGCTTACCAACGCGGAAAGAACAGGGTGACACTGAAGCTTTCTTT
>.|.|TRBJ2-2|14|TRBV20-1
CSAVPEANTGELFF
TGCAGTGCGGTACCCGAGGCGAACACCGGGGAGCTGTTTTTT
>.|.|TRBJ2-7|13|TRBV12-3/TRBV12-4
CASSSQTGRNQYF
TGTGCCAGCAGTTCCCAGACAGGACGGAATCAGTACTTC
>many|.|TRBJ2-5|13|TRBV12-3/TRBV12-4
CASSFASEKTQYF
TGTGCCAGCAGTTTTGCTAGCGAGAAGACCCAGTACTTC
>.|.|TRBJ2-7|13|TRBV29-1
CSVVGVSSYEQYF
TGCAGCGTTGTAGGGGTCAGCTCCTACGAGCAGTACTTC
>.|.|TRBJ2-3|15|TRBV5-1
CASSWGLELTDTQYF
TGCGCCAGCAGCTGGGGTCTAGAACTCACAGATACGCAGTATTTT
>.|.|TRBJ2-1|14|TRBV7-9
CASSQDTRFEEQFF
TGTGCCAGCAGCCAAGACACAAGGTTCGAGGAGCAGTTCTTC
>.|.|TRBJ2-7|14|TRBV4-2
CASSQDLGSYEQYF
TGTGCCAGCAGCCAAGATCTTGGGTCCTACGAGCAGTACTTC
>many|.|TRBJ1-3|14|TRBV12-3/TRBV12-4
CASSLQGYGNTIYF
TGTGCCAGCAGTTTACAGGGTTATGGAAACACCATATATTTT
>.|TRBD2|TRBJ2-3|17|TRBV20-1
CSARLAGETRSTDTQYF
TGCAGTGCTAGACTAGCGGGAGAAACCCGAAGCACAGATACGCAGTATTTT
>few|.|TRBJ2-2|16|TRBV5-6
CASSFYKGPNTGELFF
TGTGCCAGCAGCTTCTATAAGGGCCCGAACACCGGGGAGCTGTTTTTT
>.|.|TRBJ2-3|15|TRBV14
CASSQQGPSTDTQYF
TGTGCCAGCAGCCAACAGGGACCTAGCACAGATACGCAGTATTTT
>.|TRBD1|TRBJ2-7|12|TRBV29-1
CSVGQGTYEQYF
TGCAGCGTGGGACAGGGCACCTACGAGCAGTACTTC
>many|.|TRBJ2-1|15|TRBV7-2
CASSLELAAYNEQFF
TGTGCCAGCAGCTTAGAACTAGCCGCCTACAATGAGCAGTTCTTC
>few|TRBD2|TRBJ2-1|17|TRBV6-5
CASSYSSLAGGPGEQFF
TGTGCCAGCAGTTACTCGTCACTAGCGGGAGGGCCGGGGGAGCAGTTCTTC
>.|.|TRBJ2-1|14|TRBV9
CASNGGRSPTEQFF
TGTGCCAGCAATGGCGGAAGGTCTCCTACTGAGCAGTTCTTC
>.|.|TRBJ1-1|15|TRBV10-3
CAISEGGWGTLEAFF
TGTGCCATCAGTGAGGGGGGCTGGGGCACCCTCGAAGCTTTCTTT
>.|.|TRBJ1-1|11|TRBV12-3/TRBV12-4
CAISLDRKAFF
TGTGCCATCAGTTTAGACAGAAAAGCTTTCTTT
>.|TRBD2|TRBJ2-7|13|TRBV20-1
CSAGPTSDYEQYF
TGCAGTGCTGGGCCGACTAGCGACTACGAGCAGTACTTC
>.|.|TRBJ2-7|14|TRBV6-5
CASSYGQEANEQYF
TGTGCCAGCAGTTACGGGCAGGAAGCCAACGAGCAGTACTTC
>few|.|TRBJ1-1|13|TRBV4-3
CASSQGRQGEAFF
TGCGCCAGCAGCCAAGGTCGACAAGGTGAAGCTTTCTTT
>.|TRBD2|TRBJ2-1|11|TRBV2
CASSASGGGFF
TGTGCCAGCAGTGCTAGCGGGGGGGGGTTCTTC
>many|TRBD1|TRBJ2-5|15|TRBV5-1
CASSSPDRGLETQYF
TGCGCCAGCAGCTCGCCTGACAGGGGGTTGGAGACCCAGTACTTC